These 27 T cell receptor beta chains came from one sample sequenced in a study of control samples from healthy donors and cancer patients. Sequencing was performed with immunoSEQ multiplex PCR; in TCRdb, only in-frame clones are kept and a portion is missing. The table shows under 65,000 clones, with roughly 90% occurring only once. The sample taken for sequencing was PBMCs. The source of these receptors is a man younger than 40 with colorectal cancer.

This chain links TRBV6-5 with TRBJ1-1, with TRBD1 matching 9 bases. Germline lookup yields CDR1 MNHEY and CDR2 SVGAGI. The V segment lost 8 bases and the J segment 5 bases; nucleotides outside the gene matches: 9. The CDR3 length is 14 residues. CDR3: CASCTGGAWTEAFF. The CDR3 nucleotides read TGTGCCAGCTGCACAGGGGGCGCGTGGACTGAAGCTTTCTTT.

CDR3 in amino acids: CASSFFFDTSGEKLFF. CDR3 bases: TGTGCCAGCAGTTTCTTCTTCGACACCAGCGGGGAAAAACTGTTTTTT. The chain links TRBV27 to TRBJ1-4; no definite D call. The CDR3 extends over 16 amino acids. Germline V gives CDR1 MNHEY, CDR2 SMNVEV (reference sequence). V was cut by 3 bases and J by 8 bases, with 19 bases left in between.

The J gene is TRBJ2-1, the V gene TRBV30; the D is unclear. The germline gives CDR1 GTSNPN, CDR2 SVGIG (reference sequence). The CDR3 loop spans 11 amino acids. Trimming took off 1 base at V and 6 bases at J, with 4 bases between the two ends. CDR3 nucleotide sequence: TGTGCCTGGAGTGCACTCAATGAGCAGTTCTTC. This codes for CAWSALNEQFF.

This chain links TRBV30 with TRBJ1-3; D might be TRBD1 (6 bases). CDR3 length: 16 amino acids. Per the germline V gene, CDR1 is GTSNPN and CDR2 is SVGIG (reference sequence). V shed 3 bases and J shed 1 base, with 16 bases lying between them. CDR3 sequence reads: CAWRERGRGSGNTIYF. Written as DNA, the CDR3 is TGTGCCTGGAGAGAAAGGGGGAGGGGGTCTGGAAACACCATATATTTT.

The V and J genes are TRBV18 and TRBJ2-2; D call uncertain. Looked up from germline, CDR1 is KGHSH and CDR2 is LQKENI. The CDR3 totals 15 residues. V lost 1 base and J 1 base, leaving 7 bases between the germline ends. The CDR3 spells CASSPLQENTGELFF. The CDR3 DNA reads TGTGCCAGCTCACCACTGCAGGAGAACACCGGGGAGCTGTTTTTT.

The chain links TRBV6-5 to TRBJ1-6; D gene ambiguous. The ends were cut back, 0 bases at V and 5 bases at J, with 11 bases in the middle. There are 16 residues in the CDR3. Germline CDR1 MNHEY, CDR2 SVGAGI. For the CDR3, the DNA is TGTGCCAGCAGTTACTCGATACCGGAGGATAATTCACCCCTCCACTTT. It yields the protein CASSYSIPEDNSPLHF.

The CDR3 region is CASSRTGLEQYF. The CDR3 DNA is TGTGCCAGCAGCCGGACGGGTCTAGAGCAGTACTTC. The rearrangement joins TRBV5-6 to TRBJ2-7, with unresolved D. The CDR3 totals 12 residues. Germline V gene data show CDR1 as SGHDT and CDR2 as YYEEEE. Deletions cut 4 bases from V and 7 bases from J, with 12 bases between.

This chain links TRBV19 with TRBJ2-2; unclear D gene. Germline lookup yields CDR1 LNHDA and CDR2 SQIVND (reference sequence). There are 16 residues in the CDR3. V gave up 6 bases and J gave up 4 bases, with 18 bases separating them. The CDR3 DNA sequence: TGTGCCAGTAGCACCTCTCCGCGCAGGAGCACCGGGGAGCTGTTTTTT. Protein sequence: CASSTSPRRSTGELFF.

The chain employs TRBV2 and TRBJ1-2; 7 nucleotides line up with TRBD1. The J segment lost 4 bases and the V segment lost 8 bases, leaving 13 bases of the junction unmatched. Germline loops: CDR1 SNHLY, CDR2 FYNNEI. The CDR3 sequence is 15 residues long. The CDR3 bases are TGTGCCAGCCACCATCCAAGACAGGGCCTCTATGGCTACACCTTC. It yields the protein CASHHPRQGLYGYTF.

The V and J genes are TRBV6-5 and TRBJ1-2, with 8 bases identical to TRBD1. Trimming removed 6 bases from V and 5 bases from J; junction bases left unmatched: 11. The CDR3 runs to 15 residues. Germline assignment: CDR1 MNHEY and CDR2 SVGAGI. CDR3 nucleotide sequence: TGTGCCAGCAGCCCCCTCCAGACAGGGGCATATGGCTACACCTTC. It translates to CASSPLQTGAYGYTF.

This rearrangement joins TRBV30 to TRBJ2-6; D gene unclear. Germline assignment: CDR1 GTSNPN and CDR2 SVGIG (reference sequence). V dropped 5 bases and J dropped 0 bases, with 20 bases sitting between them. The CDR3 contains 18 residues. The CDR3 bases are TGTGCCTGGTCCACTATTTTTCGGCCATACTCTGGGGCCAACGTCCTGACTTTC. Amino acids: CAWSTIFRPYSGANVLTF.

The V call is TRBV27, the J call TRBJ2-1, with TRBD1 identical over 9 bases. The CDR3 runs 16 residues. After removal of 5 bases from V and 3 bases from J, the junction contained 8 bases not matched to a gene. Per the germline V gene, CDR1 is MNHEY and CDR2 is SMNVEV (reference sequence). CDR3 loop: CASSPPGTGIYNEQFF. CDR3 nucleotide sequence: TGTGCCAGCAGTCCTCCCGGGACAGGGATCTACAATGAGCAGTTCTTC.

This clone came up once. The chain joins TRBV7-2 to TRBJ2-1, with 9 nucleotides matching TRBD2. V dropped 2 bases and J dropped 8; count of bases not matched to a gene: 13. The CDR3 runs 17 residues. From germline, CDR1 is SGHTA and CDR2 FQGNSA. The CDR3 here is CASSLRVRGGTSYEQFF. The CDR3 coding sequence is TGTGCCAGCAGCTTAAGGGTGCGGGGGGGAACGAGTTATGAGCAGTTCTTC.

This chain connects TRBV10-3 to TRBJ2-3; possible D gene TRBD1, 5 bases. CDR3 size: 15 residues. V dropped 3 bases and J dropped 1 base, with 11 bases sitting between them. Germline V gene sequence: CDR1 ENHRY, CDR2 SYGVKD. The DNA for the CDR3 is TGTGCCATCAGTGAATCAGGGTCGCGCACAGATACGCAGTATTTT. It encodes CAISESGSRTDTQYF.

The chain uses TRBV9 and TRBJ2-1; TRBD2 matches 7 bases. In germline, CDR1 is SGDLS, CDR2 YYNGEE. V shed 2 bases, J shed 4 bases, and the junction held 15 bases outside the gene matches. CDR3 length: 18 amino acids. CDR3 sequence: CASSVRGLSGGSYNEQFF. CDR3 sequence (DNA): TGTGCCAGCAGCGTGAGGGGACTTTCGGGGGGATCGTACAATGAGCAGTTCTTC.

The rearrangement links TRBV4-3 to TRBJ1-1; 9 bases align to TRBD1. Germline lookup yields CDR1 LGHNA and CDR2 YSLEER. The CDR3 totals 15 residues. V was pared by 3 bases and J by 1 base, with 3 bases of the junction left unmatched. This CDR3 reads CASSHPGQGNTEAFF. CDR3 DNA sequence: TGCGCCAGCAGCCACCCGGGACAGGGGAACACTGAAGCTTTCTTT.

This clone was detected only a few times. V is TRBV9 and J is TRBJ1-5; D unclear. The CDR3 consists of 15 residues. The V gene lost 2 bases and the J gene lost 2 bases, with 11 bases spanning the gap. Germline V CDR1 and CDR2: SGDLS, YYNGEE. CDR3 DNA: TGTGCCAGCAGCGTTGGGTCGAATCGCAATCAGCCCCAGCATTTT. Its protein product is CASSVGSNRNQPQHF.

This chain links TRBV14 with TRBJ1-6, with 9 nucleotides matching TRBD1. Germline values: CDR1 SGHDN, CDR2 FVKESK. The CDR3 has 18 residues. J was trimmed by 3 bases and V by 4 bases; bases with no gene match: 10. The CDR3 sequence: CASSRTGGGYGYNSPLHF. The CDR3 DNA sequence: TGTGCCAGCAGCCGAACAGGGGGCGGCTACGGCTATAATTCACCCCTCCACTTT. The variable domain in full, with the rest retrieved from reference TRBV14 and TRBJ1-6, is EAGVTQFPSHSVIEKGQTVTLRCDPISGHDNLYWYRRVMGKEIKFLLHFVKESKQDESGMPNNRFLAERTGGTYSTLKVQPAELEDSGVYFCASSRTGGGYGYNSPLHFGNGTRLTVT.

The chain links TRBV7-5 to TRBJ2-1; TRBD2 is taken as the D call from the table, unchecked against the DNA. TRBV7-5 is recorded as a pseudogene. The CDR3 is 12 residues long. CDR3 region: CARSPNDNEQFF. CDR3 DNA: TGTGCCAGAAGCCCTAACGACAATGAGCAGTTCTTC.

The chain employs TRBV12-3 or TRBV12-4 and TRBJ1-1; D not resolved. The CDR3 totals 11 residues. Trimming removed 0 bases from V and 8 bases from J, with 4 bases in between. The CDR3 is CASSLAGEAFF. CDR3 bases: TGTGCCAGCAGTTTAGCGGGGGAAGCTTTCTTT.

The chain links TRBV9 to TRBJ1-2, with D perhaps TRBD1 (5 bases). The ends were cut back, 4 bases at V and 2 bases at J, with 15 bases in the middle. CDR3 length: 15 residues. CDR1 SGDLS and CDR2 YYNGEE come from the germline V gene. The CDR3, as DNA: TGTGCCAGCAGCACTTGGGACGGGGGGAACTATGGCTACACCTTC. Amino acid sequence: CASSTWDGGNYGYTF.

V gene TRBV10-3 combines with J gene TRBJ2-5, with 8 positions matching TRBD2. There are 15 residues in the CDR3. After removal of 3 bases from V and 4 bases from J, the junction contained 7 bases not matched to a gene. Germline V gene lookup returns CDR1 ENHRY and CDR2 SYGVKD. This chain's CDR3 is CAISELGLEGETQYF. As DNA, the CDR3 is TGTGCCATCAGTGAATTGGGACTAGAAGGAGAGACCCAGTACTTC.

This chain connects TRBV21-1 to TRBJ1-5; the table's D call, TRBD1, has no DNA check behind it. TRBV21-1 is given as a pseudogene. There are 15 residues in the CDR3. The CDR3 DNA reads as TGTGCCAGCAGCAATCAGACAGGGGGGAATCAGCCCCAGCATTTT. Translated, it gives CASSNQTGGNQPQHF.

The V and J genes are TRBV28 and TRBJ2-1; the match to TRBD2 covers 7 bases. The trim removed 5 bases at V and 0 bases at J, leaving 10 bases unmatched. CDR1 and CDR2 (germline): MDHEN, SYDVKM. CDR3 length: 17 amino acids. Here the CDR3 DNA reads TGTGCCAGCAGTAGCAGACTAGCTCCGAACTCCTACAATGAGCAGTTCTTC. Residues: CASSSRLAPNSYNEQFF. The variable domain in full, with the rest retrieved from reference TRBV28 and TRBJ2-1, is DVKVTQSSRYLVKRTGEKVFLECVQDMDHENMFWYRQDPGLGLRLIYFSYDVKMKEKGDIPEGYSVSREKKERFSLILESASTNQTSMYLCASSSRLAPNSYNEQFFGPGTRLTVL.

This rearrangement joins TRBV5-1 to TRBJ1-4, with D possibly being TRBD1 (5 bases). This CDR3 has 15 residues. Germline V gene lookup returns CDR1 SGHRS and CDR2 YFSETQ. Trimming pared 0 bases from V and 6 bases from J, leaving 12 bases between. CDR3 in amino acids: CASSLVGVRDEKLFF. CDR3 coding DNA: TGCGCCAGCAGCTTGGTAGGGGTCAGGGATGAAAAACTGTTTTTT.

The chain carries TRBV30 and TRBJ2-1; D may be TRBD1 (6 bases). The germline V gene encodes CDR1 GTSNPN and CDR2 SVGIG (reference sequence). V lost 5 bases to trimming and J lost 8 bases, with 16 bases between them. This CDR3 spans 13 amino acids. CDR3 DNA sequence: TGTGCCTGGGAACCATCAACAGGGTATGAGCAGTTCTTC. Protein product: CAWEPSTGYEQFF.

This sequence joins TRBV5-1 and TRBJ2-2; TRBD1 is a possible D gene (5 bases). The V end was cut by 1 base, the J end by 6 bases, with 13 bases between. Germline assignment: CDR1 SGHRS and CDR2 YFSETQ. The CDR3 is 15 amino acids. Here the CDR3 reads CASSLRQGTPGELFF. DNA for the CDR3: TGCGCCAGCAGCTTGAGGCAGGGTACCCCCGGGGAGCTGTTTTTT.